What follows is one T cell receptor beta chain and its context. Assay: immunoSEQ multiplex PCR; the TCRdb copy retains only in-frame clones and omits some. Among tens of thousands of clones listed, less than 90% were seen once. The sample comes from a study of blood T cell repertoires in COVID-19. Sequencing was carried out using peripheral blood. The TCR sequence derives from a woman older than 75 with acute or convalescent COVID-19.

CDR3 coding DNA: TGTGCCAGCAGTAAAGGGGAAGGGCAAGAGACCCAGTACTTC. Translation gives CASSKGEGQETQYF. This chain uses TRBV7-6 with TRBJ2-5; possible D gene TRBD1, 5 bases. Per germline, CDR1 SGHVS and CDR2 FNYEAQ. V gave up 6 bases and J gave up 2 bases, with 13 bases separating them. There are 14 residues in the CDR3.